What follows are 29 T cell receptor beta chains derived from one specimen sequenced in a study of blood T cell repertoires in COVID-19. TCRdb keeps only in-frame clones here, not all; method: immunoSEQ multiplex PCR. Of about 60,000 clones listed, almost 90% are singletons. Sequencing used peripheral blood. These receptors were taken from a man between 60 and 75 years old with active COVID-19.

This sequence joins TRBV2 and TRBJ2-6; 8 bases align to TRBD1. This CDR3 has 16 residues. The junction had 2 bases not matched to a gene; V was cut back by 4 bases and J by 0 bases. Germline CDR1 reads SNHLY; CDR2 reads FYNNEI. DNA of the CDR3: TGTGCCAGCAGTGGGGACAGGTTCTCTGGGGCCAACGTCCTGACTTTC. This gives the protein CASSGDRFSGANVLTF.

The chain combines TRBV18 with TRBJ1-1, with D unclear. V was cut by 6 bases and J by 2 bases, with 13 bases left in between. The CDR3 consists of 14 residues. Germline values: CDR1 KGHSH, CDR2 LQKENI. CDR3 DNA sequence: TGTGCCAGCTCCGCGATATTACCAAACACTGAAGCTTTCTTT. Amino acid sequence: CASSAILPNTEAFF. Together with reference TRBV18 and TRBJ1-1, the CDR3 gives the full variable domain: NAGVMQNPRHLVRRRGQEARLRCSPMKGHSHVYWYRQLPEEGLKFMVYLQKENIIDESGMPKERFSAEFPKEGPSILRIQQVVRGDSAAYFCASSAILPNTEAFFGQGTRLTVV.

The chain recombines TRBV29-1 with TRBJ2-7; 11 bases align to TRBD1. Germline values: CDR1 SQVTM, CDR2 ANQGSEA. The CDR3 has 14 amino acids. Losses at the gene ends were 7 bases for V and 2 bases for J; bases not matched to a gene: 7. The CDR3 DNA is TGCAGCGCCGTGCCGGGACAGGGGGCCTACGAGCAGTACTTC. Translation gives CSAVPGQGAYEQYF.

The chain couples TRBV10-3 to TRBJ2-2; TRBD1 matches 8 bases. The V segment lost 5 bases and the J segment 5 bases; nucleotides outside the gene matches: 7. The germline gives CDR1 ENHRY, CDR2 SYGVKD. The CDR3 has 15 amino acids. The CDR3 DNA sequence: TGTGCCATCAGTCCCGGGACAGGAACTACCGGGGAGCTGTTTTTT. It codes for CAISPGTGTTGELFF.

The chain is built from TRBV7-3 and TRBJ2-1; 7 nucleotides align to TRBD2. Germline V gene lookup returns CDR1 SGHTA and CDR2 FQGTGA. The CDR3 covers 15 residues. The trim removed 5 bases at V and 0 bases at J, leaving 4 bases unmatched. The CDR3 DNA is TGTGCCAGCAGCATTAGCGGGCTCTCCTACAATGAGCAGTTCTTC. Its translation is CASSISGLSYNEQFF.

The J gene is TRBJ2-2, the V gene TRBV7-9, with 10 bases aligning to TRBD1. This CDR3 contains 16 residues. V trimming: 6 bases; J trimming: 5 bases; junction bases outside the gene matches: 9. Germline values: CDR1 SEHNR, CDR2 FQNEAQ (reference sequence). CDR3 coding DNA: TGTGCCAGCAGACCACCGGGACAGGGGAGGACCGGGGAGCTGTTTTTT. It codes for CASRPPGQGRTGELFF.

The genes are TRBV6-2 or TRBV6-3 and TRBJ2-5, with 8 bases aligning to TRBD1. Losses at the gene ends were 5 bases for V and 4 bases for J; bases not matched to a gene: 9. The CDR3 is 15 amino acids. From germline, CDR1 is MNHEY and CDR2 SVGEGT. The chain's CDR3 is CASSKGSRGRETQYF. In DNA form, the CDR3 reads TGTGCCAGCAGTAAAGGAAGCAGGGGGCGAGAGACCCAGTACTTC.

V is TRBV5-1 and J is TRBJ1-2, with TRBD1 identical over 10 bases. The CDR3 contains 15 residues. With 4 bases clipped from V and 5 bases from J, the junction kept 8 bases outside the gene matches. Germline-derived CDR1 and CDR2 are SGHRS and YFSETQ. CDR3 protein: CASSQSPGQGYGYTF. CDR3 nucleotide sequence: TGCGCCAGCAGCCAGTCCCCGGGACAGGGGTATGGCTACACCTTC.

The V call is TRBV6-5, the J call TRBJ2-1, with 16 bases identical to TRBD2. The CDR3 length is 15 residues. Germline lookup yields CDR1 MNHEY and CDR2 SVGAGI. V shed 8 bases and J 6 bases; nucleotides not matched to a gene: 4. The CDR3 is CASGTSGGAGNEQFF. Written as DNA, the CDR3 is TGTGCCAGCGGGACTAGCGGGGGGGCTGGCAATGAGCAGTTCTTC.

This sequence joins TRBV11-1 and TRBJ2-5; 12 nucleotides agree with TRBD2. Unmatched junction bases numbered 5, after V lost 4 bases and J lost 2 bases. The CDR3 length is 16 residues. Looked up from germline, CDR1 is SGHAT and CDR2 is FQDESV (reference sequence). CDR3 DNA sequence: TGTGCCAGCAGCTCTCTCGGACTAGCGGGGCAAGAGACCCAGTACTTC. Its translation: CASSSLGLAGQETQYF.

The chain uses TRBV11-2 and TRBJ2-7; tentative D call: TRBD1 (6 bases). V lost 4 bases and J lost 6, with 19 bases in between. The germline gives CDR1 SGHAT, CDR2 FQNNGV. This CDR3 is built from 15 residues. The CDR3 sequence: CASSSWTENLAEQYF. CDR3 in DNA: TGTGCCAGCAGCTCATGGACAGAGAATCTGGCCGAGCAGTACTTC.

This chain links TRBV5-1 with TRBJ2-7; 8 bases match TRBD2. The CDR3 is 15 amino acids. Trimming cost V 4 bases and J 3 bases; bases outside gene matches: 9. Germline CDR1 and CDR2: SGHRS and YFSETQ. The CDR3 region is CASSRVASGYYEQYF. CDR3 nucleotide sequence: TGCGCCAGCAGCCGGGTGGCTAGCGGGTACTACGAGCAGTACTTC.

The chain employs TRBV7-2 and TRBJ2-6; TRBD2 agrees at 9 bases. Per germline, CDR1 SGHTA and CDR2 FQGNSA. This CDR3 has 17 amino acids. The trim removed 5 bases at V and 0 bases at J, leaving 5 bases unmatched. The CDR3 bases are TGTGCCAGCAGCCCGCGGGGGGGACCCTCTGGGGCCAACGTCCTGACTTTC. As protein: CASSPRGGPSGANVLTF.

About this clone itself: It is unclear where the CDR3 begins or ends on the DNA, so no DNA is shown, and the CDR3 is as TCRdb lists it. The rearrangement uses TRBV27 and TRBJ1-2; the table's D call, TRBD1, has no DNA check behind it. Germline CDR1 MNHEY, CDR2 SMNVEV (reference sequence). The CDR3 is made up of 14 amino acids, end residues included. This CDR3 reads CASSSSTGRYGYTF.

This clone was seen once. The chain recombines TRBV19 with TRBJ2-5; a weak D match, TRBD2 (5 bases). Per the germline V gene, CDR1 is LNHDA and CDR2 is SQIVND (reference sequence). V lost 1 base, J lost 6 bases, and 12 bases lay in between. CDR3 length equals 14 residues. The chain's CDR3 is CASSIVGPGKTQYF. CDR3 nucleotides: TGTGCCAGTAGTATAGTCGGCCCGGGGAAGACCCAGTACTTC.

The chain uses TRBV19 and TRBJ1-1, with 7 bases aligning to TRBD1. The CDR3 runs 15 residues. V dropped 7 bases and J dropped 0; count of bases not matched to a gene: 8. Germline values: CDR1 LNHDA, CDR2 SQIVND (reference sequence). The CDR3 protein is CASKNRGYMNTEAFF. The CDR3 coding sequence is TGTGCCAGTAAAAACAGGGGTTACATGAACACTGAAGCTTTCTTT.

The chain carries TRBV30 and TRBJ2-1; the match to TRBD2 covers 9 bases. CDR1 GTSNPN and CDR2 SVGIG come from the germline V gene (reference sequence). The CDR3 is made up of 18 amino acids. V lost 4 bases, J lost 0 bases, and 13 bases stayed unmatched. In nucleotides, the CDR3 is TGTGCCTGGACGGGGTGGCGGGAGGGCACCCCCTCCTACAATGAGCAGTTCTTC. Translation gives CAWTGWREGTPSYNEQFF.

V gene TRBV3-1 (or the pseudogene TRBV3-2) combines with J gene TRBJ2-2; the D gene is possibly TRBD1 (5 bases). Trimming removed 2 bases at V and 2 bases at J, with 9 bases between. The CDR3 runs to 15 residues. Germline lookup yields CDR1 LGHDT and CDR2 YNNKEL (reference sequence). The CDR3 DNA sequence: TGTGCCAGCAGCCAACAGACAGTAAACACCGGGGAGCTGTTTTTT. Translated, it gives CASSQQTVNTGELFF.

The CDR3 loop is CASSLPSGAEQYF. DNA for the CDR3: TGTGCCAGCAGCTTGCCCAGCGGGGCCGAGCAGTACTTC. This sequence joins TRBV5-4 and TRBJ2-7, with TRBD2 identical over 7 bases. This CDR3 spans 13 amino acids. The germline V gene has CDR1 SGHNT and CDR2 YYREEE (reference sequence). V shed 1 base, J shed 6 bases, and the junction held 4 bases outside the gene matches.

This clone qualifies as medium-sized. The CDR3 loop is CASSLAPNEKLFF. CDR3 nucleotide sequence: TGTGCCAGCAGCTTAGCCCCAAATGAAAAACTGTTTTTT. The chain couples TRBV11-2 to TRBJ1-4, with D unclear. The germline V and J ends were trimmed by 1 base and 5 bases, with 5 bases remaining between them. Germline CDR1 is SGHAT and CDR2 is FQNNGV. The CDR3 length is 13 residues.

The chain links TRBV18 to TRBJ2-3; D is possibly TRBD1 (6 bases). V was clipped by 3 bases and J by 2 bases, with 12 bases between them. The CDR3 has 15 residues. Germline CDR1 and CDR2: KGHSH and LQKENI. CDR3 sequence reads: CASSPKQGFTDTQYF. Here the CDR3 DNA reads TGTGCCAGCTCACCTAAACAGGGATTCACAGATACGCAGTATTTT.

V gene TRBV24-1 combines with J gene TRBJ2-5, with 8 bases matching TRBD1. This CDR3 has 15 residues. The trim removed 0 bases at V and 4 bases at J, leaving 3 bases unmatched. The germline V gene has CDR1 KGHDR and CDR2 SFDVKD. CDR3 nucleotides: TGTGCCACCAGTGATTTGTCAGGGGGCTCAGAGACCCAGTACTTC. Translated, it gives CATSDLSGGSETQYF.

V gene TRBV3-1 (or the pseudogene TRBV3-2) combines with J gene TRBJ2-5; D gene unclear. The CDR3 has 11 amino acids. Trimming shortened V by 2 bases and J by 6 bases, and 4 bases separated the two germline ends. Germline CDR1 LGHDT, CDR2 YNNKEL (reference sequence). CDR3 nucleotides: TGTGCCAGCAGCCAACTAAAGACCCAGTACTTC. The encoded protein is CASSQLKTQYF.

The rearrangement uses TRBV7-9 and TRBJ2-7; D ambiguous. The CDR3 length is 15 residues. The germline gives CDR1 SEHNR, CDR2 FQNEAQ (reference sequence). The germline V and J ends were trimmed by 3 bases and 2 bases, with 14 bases remaining between them. In DNA, the CDR3 is TGTGCCAGCAGCTTGGGCCAACGGTCCCCCTACGAGCAGTACTTC. Protein sequence: CASSLGQRSPYEQYF.

The V call is TRBV5-6, the J call TRBJ2-1; 9 bases are a match to TRBD2. The V gene end was trimmed by 4 bases and the J gene end by 6 bases; junction bases not matched to a gene: 11. Germline assignment: CDR1 SGHDT and CDR2 YYEEEE. The CDR3 sequence is 16 residues long. The CDR3 DNA is TGTGCCAGCAGCATCGCCGGGCGGGGGGGCTCCAATGAGCAGTTCTTC. Translating it yields CASSIAGRGGSNEQFF.

The chain recombines TRBV19 with TRBJ1-1; 7 bases agree with TRBD1. The CDR3 loop spans 16 amino acids. Germline CDR1 reads LNHDA; CDR2 reads SQIVND (reference sequence). V shed 1 base and J 2 bases; nucleotides not matched to a gene: 7. CDR3 coding DNA: TGTGCCAGTAGTATAGGAGACGACAGGGTCAACACTGAAGCTTTCTTT. It translates to CASSIGDDRVNTEAFF.

This chain connects TRBV5-1 to TRBJ2-2, with 7 bases fitting TRBD1. The germline gives CDR1 SGHRS, CDR2 YFSETQ. After removal of 2 bases from V and 2 bases from J, the junction contained 3 bases not matched to a gene. This CDR3 has 15 residues. Written as DNA, the CDR3 is TGCGCCAGCAGCTTCTGGGACAGTAACACCGGGGAGCTGTTTTTT. It is translated as CASSFWDSNTGELFF.

V gene TRBV2 combines with J gene TRBJ1-1; no firm D call. The length of the CDR3 is 14 residues. Germline V gives CDR1 SNHLY, CDR2 FYNNEI. V shed 3 bases and J shed 5 bases, with 13 bases lying between them. The CDR3 sequence is CASSESGRGTEAFF. Written as DNA, the CDR3 is TGTGCCAGCAGTGAGAGCGGGAGAGGGACTGAAGCTTTCTTT.

The V gene is TRBV28, the J gene TRBJ1-2; possible D gene TRBD1, 6 bases. V dropped 3 bases and J dropped 7 bases, with 15 bases sitting between them. Germline V gene sequence: CDR1 MDHEN, CDR2 SYDVKM. The length of the CDR3 is 14 residues. The chain's CDR3 is CASSFRGGAPGYTF. In DNA, the CDR3 is TGTGCCAGCAGTTTTAGAGGGGGGGCGCCTGGCTACACCTTC.